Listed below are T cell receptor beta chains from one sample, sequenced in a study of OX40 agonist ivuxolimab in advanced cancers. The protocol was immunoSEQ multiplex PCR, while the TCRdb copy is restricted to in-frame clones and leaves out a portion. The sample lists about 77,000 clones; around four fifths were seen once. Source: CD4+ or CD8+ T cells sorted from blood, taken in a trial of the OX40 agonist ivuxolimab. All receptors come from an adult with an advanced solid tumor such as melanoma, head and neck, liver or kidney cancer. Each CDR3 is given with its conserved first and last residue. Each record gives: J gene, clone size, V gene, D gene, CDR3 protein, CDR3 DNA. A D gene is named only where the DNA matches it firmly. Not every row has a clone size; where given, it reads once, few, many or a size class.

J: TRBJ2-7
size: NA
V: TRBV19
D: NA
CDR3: CARFAVDEQYF
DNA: TGTGCTAGATTCGCGGTTGACGAGCAGTACTTC

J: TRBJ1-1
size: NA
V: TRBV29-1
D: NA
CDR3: CSVGVAEAFF
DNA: TGCAGCGTTGGGGTCGCTGAAGCTTTCTTT

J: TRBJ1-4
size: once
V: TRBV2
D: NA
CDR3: CASSEGGANEKLFF
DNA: TGTGCCAGCAGCGAAGGGGGGGCTAATGAAAAACTGTTTTTT

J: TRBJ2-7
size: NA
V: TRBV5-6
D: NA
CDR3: CASSQQDRYEQYF
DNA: TGTGCCAGCAGCCAGCAGGACCGGTACGAGCAGTACTTC

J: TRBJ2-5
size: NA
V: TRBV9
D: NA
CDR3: CASSRGTPRETQYF
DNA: TGTGCCAGCAGCCGCGGGACTCCTCGGGAGACCCAGTACTTC

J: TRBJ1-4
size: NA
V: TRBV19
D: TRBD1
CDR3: CASSIPQGADEKLFF
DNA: TGTGCCAGTAGTATACCACAGGGGGCGGATGAAAAACTGTTTTTT

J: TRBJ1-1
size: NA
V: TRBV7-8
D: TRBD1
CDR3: CASSDRATEAFF
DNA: TGTGCCAGCAGCGACAGGGCGACTGAAGCTTTCTTT

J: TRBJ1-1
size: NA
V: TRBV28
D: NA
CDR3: CASSFRGITNTEAFF
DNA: TGTGCCAGCAGTTTTAGAGGGATTACGAACACTGAAGCTTTCTTT

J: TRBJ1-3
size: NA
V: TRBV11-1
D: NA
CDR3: CASSDSRGNTIYF
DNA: TGTGCCAGCAGCGACAGCCGGGGAAACACCATATATTTT

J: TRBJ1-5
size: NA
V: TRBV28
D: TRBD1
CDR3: CASSVDRARNQPQHF
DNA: TGTGCCAGCAGCGTAGACAGGGCGCGCAATCAGCCCCAGCATTTT

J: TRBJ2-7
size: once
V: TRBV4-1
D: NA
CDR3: CASSETSRTYEQYF
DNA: TGCGCCAGCAGCGAGACTAGTCGGACCTACGAGCAGTACTTC

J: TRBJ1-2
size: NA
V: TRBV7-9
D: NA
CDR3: CASSLEPNYGYTF
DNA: TGTGCCAGCAGCTTAGAGCCTAACTATGGCTACACCTTC

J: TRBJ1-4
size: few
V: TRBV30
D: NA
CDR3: CAWSTVRQSTNEKLFF
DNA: TGTGCCTGGAGTACAGTCAGACAGTCAACTAATGAAAAACTGTTTTTT

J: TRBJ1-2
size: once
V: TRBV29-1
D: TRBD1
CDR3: CSVARQGYGYTF
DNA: TGCAGCGTTGCTAGACAGGGGTATGGCTACACCTTC

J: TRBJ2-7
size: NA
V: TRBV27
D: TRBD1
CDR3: CASSRDRGGYEQYF
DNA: TGTGCCAGCAGCCGGGACAGGGGAGGCTACGAGCAGTACTTC

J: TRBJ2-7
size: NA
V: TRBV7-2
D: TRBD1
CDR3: CASSLGTGYEQYF
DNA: TGTGCCAGCAGCCTAGGGACAGGTTACGAGCAGTACTTC

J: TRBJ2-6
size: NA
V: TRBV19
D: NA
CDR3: CASNYWLSGANVLTF
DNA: TGTGCCAGTAACTACTGGCTCTCTGGGGCCAACGTCCTGACTTTC

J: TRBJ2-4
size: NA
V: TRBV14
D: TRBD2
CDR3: CASSQSPRGGLAKNIQYF
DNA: TGTGCCAGCAGCCAATCCCCCCGGGGGGGGCTAGCCAAAAACATTCAGTACTTC

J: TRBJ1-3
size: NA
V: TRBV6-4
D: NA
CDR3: CASKHSSGNTIYF
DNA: TGTGCCAGCAAGCACAGCTCTGGAAACACCATATATTTT

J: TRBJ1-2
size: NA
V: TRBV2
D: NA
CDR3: CASSVDFEGYTF
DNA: TGTGCCAGCAGTGTTGACTTTGAAGGCTACACCTTC

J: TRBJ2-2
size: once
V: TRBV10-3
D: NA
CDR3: CAISDRGRVAGELFF
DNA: TGTGCCATCAGTGACCGCGGCAGGGTCGCCGGGGAGCTGTTTTTT

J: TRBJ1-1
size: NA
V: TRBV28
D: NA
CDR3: CASSYLTPNTEAFF
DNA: TGTGCCAGCAGTTACCTTACACCGAACACTGAAGCTTTCTTT

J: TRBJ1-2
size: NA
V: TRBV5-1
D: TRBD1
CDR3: CASSAGQDTGDGYTF
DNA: TGCGCCAGCAGCGCCGGACAGGACACTGGGGATGGCTACACCTTC

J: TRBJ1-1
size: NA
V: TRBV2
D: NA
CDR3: CASSRTPVAEAFF
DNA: TGTGCCAGCAGCCGGACCCCCGTGGCTGAAGCTTTCTTT

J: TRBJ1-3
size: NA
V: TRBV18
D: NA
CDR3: CASSPALGSNSGNTIYF
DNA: TGTGCCAGCTCACCGGCTCTGGGCTCCAACTCTGGAAACACCATATATTTT

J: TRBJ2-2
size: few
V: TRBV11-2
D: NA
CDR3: CASSWGGGLEDTGELFF
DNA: TGTGCCAGCAGCTGGGGTGGGGGCTTAGAGGACACCGGGGAGCTGTTTTTT

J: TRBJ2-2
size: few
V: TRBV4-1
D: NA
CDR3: CASSPEDRDTGELFF
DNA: TGCGCCAGCAGCCCCGAGGACAGAGACACCGGGGAGCTGTTTTTT

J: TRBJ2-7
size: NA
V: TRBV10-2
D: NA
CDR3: CASREGVGAEQYF
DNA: TGCGCCAGCAGGGAGGGAGTAGGTGCCGAGCAGTACTTC

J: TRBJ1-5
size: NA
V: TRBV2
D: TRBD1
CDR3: CASPPGDSYYPNSNQPQHF
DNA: TGTGCCAGTCCACCAGGGGACAGTTATTACCCTAATAGCAATCAGCCCCAGCATTTT

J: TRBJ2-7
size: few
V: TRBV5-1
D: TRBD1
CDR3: CASSPPYPGQGGRVSYEQYF
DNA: TGCGCCAGCAGTCCGCCATACCCAGGACAGGGTGGTCGGGTGTCCTACGAGCAGTACTTC

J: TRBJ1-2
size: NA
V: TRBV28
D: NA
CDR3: CASSNYNYGYTF
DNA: TGTGCCAGCAGCAACTATAACTATGGCTACACCTTC

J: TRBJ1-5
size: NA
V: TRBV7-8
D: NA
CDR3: CASSLAEGQPQHF
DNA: TGTGCCAGCAGCTTGGCGGAAGGACAGCCCCAGCATTTT

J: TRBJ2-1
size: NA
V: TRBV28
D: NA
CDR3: CASTPEDSSYNEQFF
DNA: TGTGCCAGCACCCCGGAGGATAGCTCCTACAATGAGCAGTTCTTC

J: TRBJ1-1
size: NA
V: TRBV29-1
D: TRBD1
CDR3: CSVSRDSLTEAFF
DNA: TGCAGCGTTTCCAGGGACAGCCTCACTGAAGCTTTCTTT

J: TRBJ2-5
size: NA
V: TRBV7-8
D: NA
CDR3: CASSLGQTAHGQETQYF
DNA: TGTGCCAGCAGCTTAGGCCAGACAGCCCATGGACAAGAGACCCAGTACTTC

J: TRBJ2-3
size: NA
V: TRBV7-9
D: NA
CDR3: CASSWSGDSTDTQYF
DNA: TGTGCCAGCAGCTGGAGCGGCGATAGCACAGATACGCAGTATTTT

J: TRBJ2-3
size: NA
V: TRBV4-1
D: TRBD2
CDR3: CASSQGTSGILRAQYF
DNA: TGCGCCAGCAGCCAGGGGACTAGCGGGATTCTACGAGCGCAGTATTTT

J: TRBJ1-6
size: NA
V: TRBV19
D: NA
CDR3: CASNRRARGSPLHF
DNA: TGTGCCAGTAACCGACGGGCCAGAGGTTCACCCCTCCACTTT

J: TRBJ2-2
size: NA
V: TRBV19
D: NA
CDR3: CASSGTLGTGELFF
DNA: TGTGCCAGTAGTGGGACTTTGGGGACCGGGGAGCTGTTTTTT

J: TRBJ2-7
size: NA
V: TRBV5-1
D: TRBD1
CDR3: CASSWGPGGEQYF
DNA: TGCGCCAGCAGCTGGGGGCCAGGGGGCGAGCAGTACTTC

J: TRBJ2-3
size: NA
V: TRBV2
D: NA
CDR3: CASSEVGTLWIQF
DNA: TGTGCCAGCAGTGAAGTTGGGACCCTCTGGATTCAGTTT

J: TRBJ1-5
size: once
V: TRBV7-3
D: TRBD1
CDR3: CASSEGTGRNQPQHF
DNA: TGTGCCAGCAGCGAGGGGACAGGGCGTAATCAGCCCCAGCATTTT

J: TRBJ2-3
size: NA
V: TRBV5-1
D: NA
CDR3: CASSFDSSTDTQYF
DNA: TGCGCCAGCAGCTTTGACAGTAGCACAGATACGCAGTATTTT

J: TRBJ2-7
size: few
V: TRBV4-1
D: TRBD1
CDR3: CASSTGQGSYEQYF
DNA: TGCGCCAGCAGCACTGGACAGGGTTCCTACGAGCAGTACTTC

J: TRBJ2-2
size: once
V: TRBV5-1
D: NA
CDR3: CASSPLQGSGELFF
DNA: TGCGCCAGCAGCCCATTACAGGGATCCGGGGAGCTGTTTTTT

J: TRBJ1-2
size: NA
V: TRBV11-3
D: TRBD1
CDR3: CASSLGPGTGLYGYTF
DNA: TGTGCCAGCAGCTTAGGGCCGGGGACAGGCCTCTATGGCTACACCTTC

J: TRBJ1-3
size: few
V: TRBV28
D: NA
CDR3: CASSQGNGNTIYF
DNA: TGTGCCAGCAGCCAGGGTAATGGAAACACCATATATTTT

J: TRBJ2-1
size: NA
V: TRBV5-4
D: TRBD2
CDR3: CASSLLSGGANNEQFF
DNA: TGTGCCAGCAGCTTGCTAAGCGGGGGGGCCAACAATGAGCAGTTCTTC

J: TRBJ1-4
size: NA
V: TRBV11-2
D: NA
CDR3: CASSSEMGKLFF
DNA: TGTGCCAGCAGCTCGGAGATGGGAAAACTGTTTTTT

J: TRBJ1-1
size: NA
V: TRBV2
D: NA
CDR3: CASRRGLNTEAFF
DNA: TGTGCCAGCAGGAGGGGATTGAACACTGAAGCTTTCTTT

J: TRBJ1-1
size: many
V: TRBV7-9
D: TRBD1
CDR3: CASSLSLDRGTEAFF
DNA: TGTGCCAGCAGCTTAAGCCTCGACAGGGGCACTGAAGCTTTCTTT

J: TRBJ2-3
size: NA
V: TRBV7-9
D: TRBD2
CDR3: CASRTVAGIDTQYF
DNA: TGTGCCAGCAGAACGGTAGCGGGTATAGATACGCAGTATTTT

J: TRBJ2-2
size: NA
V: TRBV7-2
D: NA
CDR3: CASSLGGEEGRELFF
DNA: TGTGCCAGCAGCTTAGGTGGGGAAGAGGGCCGGGAGCTGTTTTTT

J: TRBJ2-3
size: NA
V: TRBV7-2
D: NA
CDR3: CASSLITVTDTQYF
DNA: TGTGCCAGCAGCTTAATAACAGTCACAGATACGCAGTATTTT

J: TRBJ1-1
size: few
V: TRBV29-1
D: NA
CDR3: CSVEVQHWNTEAFF
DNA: TGCAGCGTTGAAGTACAGCATTGGAACACTGAAGCTTTCTTT

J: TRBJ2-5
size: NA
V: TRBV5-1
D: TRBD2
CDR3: CASSRTSGQETQYF
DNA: TGCGCCAGCAGCCGGACTAGCGGCCAAGAGACCCAGTACTTC

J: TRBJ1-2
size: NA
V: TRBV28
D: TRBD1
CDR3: CASSLYPGGGYGYTF
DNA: TGTGCCAGCAGTTTATACCCAGGGGGCGGCTATGGCTACACCTTC

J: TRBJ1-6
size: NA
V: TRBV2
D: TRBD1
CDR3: CASSDRGASPLHF
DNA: TGTGCCAGCAGTGACAGGGGGGCTTCACCCCTCCACTTT